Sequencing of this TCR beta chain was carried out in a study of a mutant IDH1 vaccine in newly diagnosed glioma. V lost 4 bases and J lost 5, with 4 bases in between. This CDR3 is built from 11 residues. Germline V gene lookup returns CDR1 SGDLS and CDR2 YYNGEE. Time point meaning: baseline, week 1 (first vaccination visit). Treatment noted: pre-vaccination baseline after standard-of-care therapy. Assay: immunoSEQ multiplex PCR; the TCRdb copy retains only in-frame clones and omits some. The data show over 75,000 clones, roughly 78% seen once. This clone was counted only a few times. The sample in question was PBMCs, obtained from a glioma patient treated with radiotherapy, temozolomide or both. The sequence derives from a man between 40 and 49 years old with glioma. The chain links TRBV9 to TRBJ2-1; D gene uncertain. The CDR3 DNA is TGTGCCAGCAGCCTTAACAATGAGCAGTTCTTC. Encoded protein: CASSLNNEQFF.